These 8 T cell receptor beta chains were sequenced from one sample in a study of T cells after yellow fever vaccination. Each CDR3 protein gets one entry after TCRdb re-called the 5' RACE reads with MiXCR. The data show 240,000 or so distinct CDR3 sequences, 6.9% seen once. The source was CD4+ T cells sorted from PBMCs, collected 15 days after the yellow fever booster vaccination. These receptor sequences come from a man aged 25-40 years who received the YFV17D yellow fever vaccine.

This clonotype is a singleton in its sample. The V gene is TRBV20-1, the J gene TRBJ2-3; D is unclear. Germline CDR1 and CDR2: DFQATT and SNEGSKA (reference sequence). The CDR3 length is 13 residues. Trimming took 3 bases from V and 0 from J, leaving 7 bases between them. The CDR3 DNA is TGCAGTGCTAGCGGAGCTAGCACAGATACGCAGTATTTT. This sequence encodes CSASGASTDTQYF.

The V gene is TRBV10-3, the J gene TRBJ2-7; 9 nucleotides match TRBD1. Per the germline V gene, CDR1 is ENHRY and CDR2 is SYGVKD. Trimming took 8 bases from V and 5 from J; bases not matched to a gene: 4. The CDR3 extends over 12 amino acids. The CDR3 protein is CAISGQGNEQYF. CDR3 bases: TGTGCCATCTCGGGACAGGGAAACGAGCAGTACTTC.

The V gene is TRBV12-3 or TRBV12-4, the J gene TRBJ2-1; tentative D call: TRBD1 (5 bases). The V gene lost 7 bases and the J gene lost 4 bases, with 14 bases spanning the gap. This CDR3 contains 14 residues. CDR3 sequence: CASILGADYNEQFF. DNA of the CDR3: TGTGCCAGCATCCTAGGGGCCGATTACAATGAGCAGTTCTTC.

This clonotype was recorded a few times. The chain has TRBV30 and TRBJ2-2; D possibly uses TRBD1 or TRBD2 (5 bases each). In germline, CDR1 is GTSNPN, CDR2 SVGIG (reference sequence). Trimming cost V 1 base and J 6 bases, with 9 bases left between them. This CDR3 is 13 amino acids long. CDR3 DNA: TGTGCCTGGAGTGGGGGGACGGCCGGGGAGCTGTTTTTT. Translating gives CAWSGGTAGELFF.

This clonotype was found many times. CDR3 DNA sequence: TGTGCCAGCAGCCTTTCGTCCTCAGAGTACATTCAGTACTTC. It encodes CASSLSSSEYIQYF. This sequence joins TRBV11-2 and TRBJ2-4; the D is unclear. The CDR3 spans 14 residues. CDR1 SGHAT and CDR2 FQNNGV come from the germline V gene. The V end lost 5 bases, the J end lost 8 bases, and 16 bases lay between the germline ends.

This clonotype was picked up a small number of times. The chain uses TRBV11-1 and TRBJ1-5; 8 bases are a match to TRBD1. Germline values: CDR1 SGHAT, CDR2 FQDESV (reference sequence). The CDR3 is 17 amino acids. The V gene end was trimmed by 5 bases and the J gene end by 2 bases; junction bases not matched to a gene: 11. CDR3 region: CASSLEQGASGNQPQHF. In nucleotides, the CDR3 is TGTGCCAGCAGCCTAGAGCAGGGGGCATCGGGCAATCAGCCCCAGCATTTT. Variable domain in full (rest from reference TRBV11-1 and TRBJ1-5): EAEVAQSPRYKITEKSQAVAFWCDPISGHATLYWYRQILGQGPELLVQFQDESVVDDSQLPKDRFSAERLKGVDSTLKIQPAELGDSAMYLCASSLEQGASGNQPQHFGDGTRLSIL.

This chain joins TRBV30 and TRBJ1-4; TRBD1 agrees at 10 bases. The CDR3 contains 12 residues. The V and J ends lost 8 bases and 8 bases, in that order; junction bases with no gene match: 5. Germline V CDR1 and CDR2: GTSNPN, SVGIG (reference sequence). In DNA, the CDR3 is TGTGCCAGGGGACAGGGGACGGAAAAACTGTTTTTT. Its translation: CARGQGTEKLFF. The whole variable domain, remainder taken from reference TRBV30 and TRBJ1-4, is SQTIHQWPATLVQPVGSPLSLECTVEGTSNPNLYWYRQAAGRGLQLLFYSVGIGQISSEVPQNLSASRPQDRQFILSSKKLLLSDSGFYLCARGQGTEKLFFGSGTQLSVL.

Ten or more counts support this clonotype. This chain uses TRBV13 with TRBJ2-7; 9 positions match TRBD2. The CDR3 extends over 13 amino acids. Trimming removed 5 bases from V and 9 bases from J; junction bases left unmatched: 8. In germline, CDR1 is PRHDT, CDR2 FYEKMQ (reference sequence). The CDR3 sequence is CASSKIAGVLQYF. The CDR3 DNA sequence: TGTGCCAGCAGCAAGATAGCGGGGGTGTTGCAGTACTTC.